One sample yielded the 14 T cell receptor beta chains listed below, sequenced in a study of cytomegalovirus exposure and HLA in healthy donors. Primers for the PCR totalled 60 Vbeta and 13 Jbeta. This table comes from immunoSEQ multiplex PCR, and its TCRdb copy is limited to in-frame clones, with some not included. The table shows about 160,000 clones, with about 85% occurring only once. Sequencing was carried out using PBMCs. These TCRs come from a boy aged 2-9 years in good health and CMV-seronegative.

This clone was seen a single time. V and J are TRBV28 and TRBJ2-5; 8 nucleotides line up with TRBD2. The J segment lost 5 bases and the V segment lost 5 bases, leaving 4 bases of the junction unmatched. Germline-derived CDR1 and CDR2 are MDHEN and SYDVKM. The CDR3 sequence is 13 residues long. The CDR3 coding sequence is TGTGCCAGCAGTGACCGGGGGGGTGAGACCCAGTACTTC. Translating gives CASSDRGGETQYF.

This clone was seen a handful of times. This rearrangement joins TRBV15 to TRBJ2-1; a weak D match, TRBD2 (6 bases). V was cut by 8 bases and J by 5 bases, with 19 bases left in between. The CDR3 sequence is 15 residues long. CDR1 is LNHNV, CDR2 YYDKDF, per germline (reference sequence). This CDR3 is CATAGGTSKDNEQFF. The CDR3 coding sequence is TGTGCCACCGCTGGGGGGACCTCCAAGGACAATGAGCAGTTCTTC.

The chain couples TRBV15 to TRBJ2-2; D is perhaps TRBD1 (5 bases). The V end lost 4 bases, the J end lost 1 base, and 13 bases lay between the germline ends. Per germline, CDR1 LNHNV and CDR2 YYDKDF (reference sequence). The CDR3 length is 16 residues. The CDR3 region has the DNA TGTGCCACCAGCAATCCAGCGCAGGGGAACACCGGGGAGCTGTTTTTT. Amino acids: CATSNPAQGNTGELFF.

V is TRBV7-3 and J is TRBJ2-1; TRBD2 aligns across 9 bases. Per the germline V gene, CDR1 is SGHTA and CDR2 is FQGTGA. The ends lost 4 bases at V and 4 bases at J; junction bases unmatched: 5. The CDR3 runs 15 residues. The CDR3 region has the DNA TGTGCCAGCAGCTCTCGACTAGCGGATTACAATGAGCAGTTCTTC. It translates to CASSSRLADYNEQFF.

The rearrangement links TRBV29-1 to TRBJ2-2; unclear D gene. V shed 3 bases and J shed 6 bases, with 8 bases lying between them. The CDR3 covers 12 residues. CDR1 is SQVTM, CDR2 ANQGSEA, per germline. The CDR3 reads CSVDQAAGELFF. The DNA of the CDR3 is TGCAGCGTTGACCAGGCTGCCGGGGAGCTGTTTTTT.

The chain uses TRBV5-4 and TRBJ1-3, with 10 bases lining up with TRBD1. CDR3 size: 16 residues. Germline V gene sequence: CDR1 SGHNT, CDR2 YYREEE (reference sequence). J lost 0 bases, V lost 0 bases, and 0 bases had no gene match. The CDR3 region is CASSLGDRGSGNTIYF. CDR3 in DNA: TGTGCCAGCAGCTTGGGGGACAGGGGCTCTGGAAACACCATATATTTT. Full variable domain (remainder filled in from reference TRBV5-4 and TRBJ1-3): ETGVTQSPTHLIKTRGQQVTLRCSSQSGHNTVSWYQQALGQGPQFIFQYYREEENGRGNFPPRFSGLQFPNYSSELNVNALELDDSALYLCASSLGDRGSGNTIYFGEGSWLTVV.

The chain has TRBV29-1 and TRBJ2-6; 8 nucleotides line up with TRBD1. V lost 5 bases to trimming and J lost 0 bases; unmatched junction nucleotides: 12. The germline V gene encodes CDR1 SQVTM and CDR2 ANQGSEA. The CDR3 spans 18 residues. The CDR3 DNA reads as TGCAGCGTTCAAACGACAGGGGCCCAGTACTCTGGGGCCAACGTCCTGACTTTC. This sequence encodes CSVQTTGAQYSGANVLTF.

CDR3 protein: CASSMGTGGYEQYV. The CDR3 DNA follows: TGTGCCAGTAGTATGGGGACAGGGGGCTACGAGCAGTACGTC. The V call is TRBV19, the J call TRBJ2-7; 11 nucleotides align to TRBD1. Germline CDR1 and CDR2: LNHDA and SQIVND (reference sequence). Germline trimming cut 3 bases from V and 3 bases from J; bases unmatched to any gene: 1. The CDR3 has 14 residues.

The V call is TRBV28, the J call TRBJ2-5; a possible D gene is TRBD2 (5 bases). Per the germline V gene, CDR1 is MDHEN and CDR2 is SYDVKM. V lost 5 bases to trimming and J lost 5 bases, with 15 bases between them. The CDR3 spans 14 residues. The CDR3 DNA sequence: TGTGCCAGCAGTCCGCCGGCGGGCTGGGAGACCCAGTACTTC. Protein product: CASSPPAGWETQYF.

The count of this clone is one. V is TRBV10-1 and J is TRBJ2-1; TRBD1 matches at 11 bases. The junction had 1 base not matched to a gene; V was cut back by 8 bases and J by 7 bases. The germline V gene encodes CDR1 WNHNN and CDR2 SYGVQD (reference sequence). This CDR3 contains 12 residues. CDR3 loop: CASGTGGNEQFF. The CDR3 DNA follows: TGCGCCAGCGGGACAGGGGGAAATGAGCAGTTCTTC.

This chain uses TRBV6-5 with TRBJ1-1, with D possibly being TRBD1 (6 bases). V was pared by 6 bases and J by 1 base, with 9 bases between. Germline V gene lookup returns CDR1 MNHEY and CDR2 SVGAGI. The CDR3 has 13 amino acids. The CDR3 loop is CASRQTGNTEAFF. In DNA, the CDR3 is TGTGCCAGCAGACAGACAGGGAACACTGAAGCTTTCTTT.

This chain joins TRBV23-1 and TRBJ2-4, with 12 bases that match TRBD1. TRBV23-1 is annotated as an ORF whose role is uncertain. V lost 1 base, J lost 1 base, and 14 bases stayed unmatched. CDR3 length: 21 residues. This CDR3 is CASSQLTRDRGRPSAKNIQYF. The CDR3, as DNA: TGCGCCAGCAGTCAATTGACCCGGGACAGGGGGCGTCCCTCTGCCAAAAACATTCAGTACTTC.

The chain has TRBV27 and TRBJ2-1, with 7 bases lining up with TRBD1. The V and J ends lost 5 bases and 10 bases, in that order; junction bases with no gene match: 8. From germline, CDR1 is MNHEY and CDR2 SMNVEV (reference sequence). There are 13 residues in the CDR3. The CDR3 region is CASSQGQLREQFF. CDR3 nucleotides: TGTGCCAGCAGTCAGGGACAGCTCCGAGAGCAGTTCTTC.

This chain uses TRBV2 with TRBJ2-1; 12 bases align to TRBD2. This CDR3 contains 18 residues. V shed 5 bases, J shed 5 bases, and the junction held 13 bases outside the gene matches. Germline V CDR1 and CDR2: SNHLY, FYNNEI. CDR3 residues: CASSYQLGLAGSDNEQFF. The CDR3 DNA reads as TGTGCCAGCAGTTACCAACTCGGACTAGCGGGAAGTGACAATGAGCAGTTCTTC.